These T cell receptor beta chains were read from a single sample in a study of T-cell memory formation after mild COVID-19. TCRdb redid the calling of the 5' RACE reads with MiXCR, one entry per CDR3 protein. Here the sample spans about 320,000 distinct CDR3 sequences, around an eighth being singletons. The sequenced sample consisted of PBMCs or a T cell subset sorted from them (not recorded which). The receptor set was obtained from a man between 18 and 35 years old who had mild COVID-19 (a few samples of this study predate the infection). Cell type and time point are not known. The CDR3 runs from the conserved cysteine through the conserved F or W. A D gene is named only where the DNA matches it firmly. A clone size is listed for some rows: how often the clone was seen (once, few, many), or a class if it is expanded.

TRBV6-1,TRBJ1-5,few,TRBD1,CASSKAGGGQPQHF,TGTGCCAGCAGCAAAGCAGGGGGCGGTCAGCCCCAGCATTTT
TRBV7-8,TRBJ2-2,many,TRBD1,CASSEQGASAGELFF,TGTGCCAGCAGCGAGCAGGGGGCAAGCGCCGGGGAGCTGTTTTTT
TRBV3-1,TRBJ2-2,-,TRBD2,CASSQAAGLGDTGELFF,TGTGCCAGCAGCCAAGCCGCAGGACTAGGTGACACCGGGGAGCTGTTTTTT
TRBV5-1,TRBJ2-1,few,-,CASSLAFSGLYNEQFF,TGCGCCAGCAGCTTGGCATTCAGCGGGCTATACAATGAGCAGTTCTTC
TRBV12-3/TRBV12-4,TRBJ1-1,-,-,CASIPSGVNTEAFF,TGTGCCAGCATCCCCTCGGGGGTGAACACTGAAGCTTTCTTT
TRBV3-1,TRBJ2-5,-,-,CASSPPWHGETQYF,TGTGCCAGCAGCCCCCCGTGGCACGGGGAGACCCAGTACTTC
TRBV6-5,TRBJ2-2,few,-,CASRQGSHTGELFF,TGTGCCAGCAGACAGGGTTCACACACCGGGGAGCTGTTTTTT
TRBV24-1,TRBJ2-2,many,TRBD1,CATSDPPGTGGDLNTGELFF,TGTGCCACCAGTGACCCCCCCGGGACAGGGGGCGACCTTAACACCGGGGAGCTGTTTTTT
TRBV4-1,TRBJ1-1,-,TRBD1,CASSRGRIGQGNTEAFF,TGCGCCAGCAGCCGGGGAAGGATCGGACAGGGCAACACTGAAGCTTTCTTT
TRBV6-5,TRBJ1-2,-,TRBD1,CASTEGQARGYTF,TGTGCCAGCACCGAGGGACAGGCGCGGGGCTACACCTTC
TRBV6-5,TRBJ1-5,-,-,CASSQVTGQPQHF,TGTGCCAGCAGCCAGGTGACGGGGCAGCCCCAGCATTTT
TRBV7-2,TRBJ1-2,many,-,CASSLDRNLYGYTF,TGTGCCAGCAGCTTAGACAGGAACCTCTATGGCTACACCTTC
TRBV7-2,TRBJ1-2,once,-,CASSPRGGADYGYTF,TGTGCCAGCAGCCCCCGCGGGGGGGCTGACTATGGCTACACCTTC